The next 14 T cell receptor beta chains were all read from a single sample in a study of OX40 agonist ivuxolimab in advanced cancers. TCRdb's copy holds only in-frame clones and misses some; the assay was immunoSEQ multiplex PCR. The data show tens of thousands of clones, around 90% seen once. The sample in question was CD4+ or CD8+ T cells sorted from blood, obtained in a trial of the OX40 agonist ivuxolimab. All receptors come from an adult with an advanced solid tumor such as melanoma, head and neck, liver or kidney cancer.

J is TRBJ2-5 and V is TRBV7-7; TRBD2 agrees at 9 bases. This CDR3 spans 15 amino acids. V lost 1 base, J lost 4 bases, and 4 bases stayed unmatched. Germline loops: CDR1 SSHAT, CDR2 FNYEAQ (reference sequence). In DNA form, the CDR3 reads TGTGCCAGCAGCTTAGGGGGCGGGAGGGGAGAGACCCAGTACTTC. Encoded protein: CASSLGGGRGETQYF.

This sequence joins TRBV5-1 and TRBJ1-1; no clear D gene. The V and J ends lost 2 bases and 5 bases respectively, with 13 bases between them. CDR1 SGHRS and CDR2 YFSETQ come from the germline V gene. This CDR3 spans 14 amino acids. In DNA, the CDR3 is TGCGCCAGCAGCTTCCGGGATCTGGGGACTGAAGCTTTCTTT. Translating gives CASSFRDLGTEAFF.

The chain is built from TRBV9 and TRBJ2-7, with 12 bases identical to TRBD1. The CDR3 covers 15 residues. J gave up 6 bases and V 0 bases, and 4 bases lay outside the gene matches. Germline CDR1 reads SGDLS; CDR2 reads YYNGEE. The CDR3 reads CASSVAGQGASEQYF. The CDR3 DNA sequence: TGTGCCAGCAGCGTAGCGGGACAGGGGGCTAGCGAGCAGTACTTC.

V gene TRBV7-9 combines with J gene TRBJ2-2; 7 bases are shared with TRBD1. The CDR3 extends over 16 amino acids. CDR1 is SEHNR, CDR2 FQNEAQ, per germline (reference sequence). The V gene end was trimmed by 6 bases and the J gene end by 0 bases; junction bases not matched to a gene: 7. CDR3 residues: CASSQPQGANTGELFF. The CDR3, as DNA: TGTGCCAGCAGTCAACCTCAGGGGGCGAACACCGGGGAGCTGTTTTTT.

This chain joins TRBV27 and TRBJ1-4; 7 nucleotides align to TRBD1. The CDR3 is made up of 16 amino acids. The germline V gene has CDR1 MNHEY and CDR2 SMNVEV (reference sequence). The trim removed 3 bases at V and 7 bases at J, leaving 11 bases unmatched. The CDR3 DNA sequence: TGTGCCAGCAGTTTTAGCCGGGGAAGGGGGCTTGAAAAACTGTTTTTT. The encoded protein is CASSFSRGRGLEKLFF.

The chain is built from TRBV28 and TRBJ2-7; 9 bases line up with TRBD1. CDR3 length: 16 residues. Germline V gene lookup returns CDR1 MDHEN and CDR2 SYDVKM. Germline trimming cut 3 bases from V and 2 bases from J; bases unmatched to any gene: 8. As DNA, the CDR3 is TGTGCCAGCAGTTTGAGTAGACGGACAGGGGCCTACGAGCAGTACGTC. Amino acid sequence: CASSLSRRTGAYEQYV.

This clone was counted a single time. The gene calls are TRBV5-1 and TRBJ2-1; tentatively, D is TRBD2 (6 bases). Trimming took off 1 base at V and 2 bases at J, with 10 bases between the two ends. This CDR3 spans 15 amino acids. The germline V gene has CDR1 SGHRS and CDR2 YFSETQ. The CDR3 nucleotides read TGCGCCAGCAGCTTGTTAGCGGAAACCTACAATGAGCAGTTCTTC. Protein sequence: CASSLLAETYNEQFF.

A few counts support this clone. The chain has TRBV5-4 and TRBJ2-7, with D perhaps TRBD2 (6 bases). The CDR3 covers 14 residues. CDR1 and CDR2 (germline): SGHNT, YYREEE (reference sequence). V was trimmed by 5 bases and J by 4 bases, leaving 16 bases between them. Written as DNA, the CDR3 is TGTGCCAGCAGGTTGTGGGGGGATCTATACGAGCAGTACTTC. Encoded protein: CASRLWGDLYEQYF.

By share of the sample, this clone is medium-sized. CDR3 in DNA: TGTGCCAGCAGCTTAGTGGGCCCGAGCTACGAGCAGTACTTC. Translated: CASSLVGPSYEQYF. The gene calls are TRBV7-9 and TRBJ2-7; D not certain. The CDR3 sequence is 14 residues long. Germline assignment: CDR1 SEHNR and CDR2 FQNEAQ (reference sequence). Trimming cost V 1 base and J 3 bases, with 10 bases left between them.

The chain recombines TRBV5-8 with TRBJ1-1; D is unresolved. Trimming pared 4 bases from V and 10 bases from J, leaving 23 bases between. The CDR3 consists of 15 residues. Germline CDR1 and CDR2: SGHTS and YDEGEE. The CDR3: CASSLDWGVAGVAFF. Here the CDR3 DNA reads TGTGCCAGCAGCCTTGACTGGGGAGTTGCTGGGGTAGCTTTCTTT.

This chain uses TRBV4-1 with TRBJ2-7; D is uncertain. The CDR3 loop spans 13 amino acids. V lost 4 bases to trimming and J lost 4 bases, with 11 bases between them. Germline values: CDR1 MGHRA, CDR2 YSYEKL. Written as DNA, the CDR3 is TGCGCCAGCAGCCCTAAGGTCGGTTACGAGCAGTACGTC. Encoded protein: CASSPKVGYEQYV.

This chain links TRBV9 with TRBJ2-5; 7 bases agree with TRBD1. Germline V CDR1 and CDR2: SGDLS, YYNGEE. The CDR3 is made up of 15 amino acids. Trimming took 4 bases from V and 2 from J; bases not matched to a gene: 8. CDR3 nucleotides: TGTGCCAGCAGCCCCACAGGGGCAATACAAGAGACCCAGTACTTC. Translation: CASSPTGAIQETQYF.

CDR3 in amino acids: CASSLRGDNEQFF. CDR3 nucleotide sequence: TGTGCCAGCAGCCTCCGGGGAGACAATGAGCAGTTCTTC. This chain connects TRBV11-1 to TRBJ2-1, with a possible D match to TRBD2 (5 bases). Looked up from germline, CDR1 is SGHAT and CDR2 is FQDESV (reference sequence). V lost 5 bases to trimming and J lost 5 bases, with 10 bases between them. This CDR3 contains 13 residues.

The chain is built from TRBV2 and TRBJ2-6; D gene uncertain. V lost 3 bases and J lost 4, with 10 bases in between. This CDR3 contains 15 residues. Germline V gene lookup returns CDR1 SNHLY and CDR2 FYNNEI. DNA for the CDR3: TGTGCCAGCAGTGATTCCGGGCAAGGGGCCAACGTCCTGACTTTC. Residues: CASSDSGQGANVLTF.